This TCR beta chain was observed in a study of blood T cell repertoires in COVID-19. Background on the study: Whether acute or convalescent, the COVID-19 samples came from the United States, Italy and Spain. In each case, the material was cDNA or gDNA derived from T cells, B-cell-depleted T cells, or PBMCs.

The CDR3 contains 13 residues. Per germline, CDR1 SGHRS and CDR2 YFSETQ. J was trimmed by 8 bases and V by 2 bases; bases with no gene match: 6. Authors' analysis steps: Nucleated cell counts were estimated from reference gene primer amplification. Sequencing was performed with immunoSEQ multiplex PCR; in TCRdb, only in-frame clones are kept and a portion is missing. V and J calls and clone size are given by that table; D and trimming were obtained from the DNA. The sample comprises around 35,000 clones, around nine tenths of which are singletons, and 12% rests with the top ten. This TCR came from a man aged 55 to 69 with active COVID-19. J is TRBJ1-2 and V is TRBV5-1; 7 bases fit TRBD1. The sample comprised peripheral blood. CDR3 DNA sequence: TGCGCCAGCAGCTTTACGGCAGGGGGAGGCTACACCTTC. Its protein product is CASSFTAGGGYTF. Variable domain in full (rest from reference TRBV5-1 and TRBJ1-2): KAGVTQTPRYLIKTRGQQVTLSCSPISGHRSVSWYQQTPGQGLQFLFEYFSETQRNKGNFPGRFSGRQFSNSRSEMNVSTLELGDSALYLCASSFTAGGGYTFGSGTRLTVV.